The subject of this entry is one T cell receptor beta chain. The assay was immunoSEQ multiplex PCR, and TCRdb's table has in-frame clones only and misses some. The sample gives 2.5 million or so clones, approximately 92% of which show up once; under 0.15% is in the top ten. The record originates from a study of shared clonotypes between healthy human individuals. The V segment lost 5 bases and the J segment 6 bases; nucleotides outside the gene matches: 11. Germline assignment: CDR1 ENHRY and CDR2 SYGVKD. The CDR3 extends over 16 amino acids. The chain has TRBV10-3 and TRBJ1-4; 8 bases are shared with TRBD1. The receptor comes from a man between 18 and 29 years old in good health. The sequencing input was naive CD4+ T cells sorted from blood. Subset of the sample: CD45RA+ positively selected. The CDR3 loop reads CAISHGQGGSDEKLFF. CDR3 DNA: TGTGCCATCAGTCACGGACAGGGAGGTTCGGATGAAAAACTGTTTTTT.